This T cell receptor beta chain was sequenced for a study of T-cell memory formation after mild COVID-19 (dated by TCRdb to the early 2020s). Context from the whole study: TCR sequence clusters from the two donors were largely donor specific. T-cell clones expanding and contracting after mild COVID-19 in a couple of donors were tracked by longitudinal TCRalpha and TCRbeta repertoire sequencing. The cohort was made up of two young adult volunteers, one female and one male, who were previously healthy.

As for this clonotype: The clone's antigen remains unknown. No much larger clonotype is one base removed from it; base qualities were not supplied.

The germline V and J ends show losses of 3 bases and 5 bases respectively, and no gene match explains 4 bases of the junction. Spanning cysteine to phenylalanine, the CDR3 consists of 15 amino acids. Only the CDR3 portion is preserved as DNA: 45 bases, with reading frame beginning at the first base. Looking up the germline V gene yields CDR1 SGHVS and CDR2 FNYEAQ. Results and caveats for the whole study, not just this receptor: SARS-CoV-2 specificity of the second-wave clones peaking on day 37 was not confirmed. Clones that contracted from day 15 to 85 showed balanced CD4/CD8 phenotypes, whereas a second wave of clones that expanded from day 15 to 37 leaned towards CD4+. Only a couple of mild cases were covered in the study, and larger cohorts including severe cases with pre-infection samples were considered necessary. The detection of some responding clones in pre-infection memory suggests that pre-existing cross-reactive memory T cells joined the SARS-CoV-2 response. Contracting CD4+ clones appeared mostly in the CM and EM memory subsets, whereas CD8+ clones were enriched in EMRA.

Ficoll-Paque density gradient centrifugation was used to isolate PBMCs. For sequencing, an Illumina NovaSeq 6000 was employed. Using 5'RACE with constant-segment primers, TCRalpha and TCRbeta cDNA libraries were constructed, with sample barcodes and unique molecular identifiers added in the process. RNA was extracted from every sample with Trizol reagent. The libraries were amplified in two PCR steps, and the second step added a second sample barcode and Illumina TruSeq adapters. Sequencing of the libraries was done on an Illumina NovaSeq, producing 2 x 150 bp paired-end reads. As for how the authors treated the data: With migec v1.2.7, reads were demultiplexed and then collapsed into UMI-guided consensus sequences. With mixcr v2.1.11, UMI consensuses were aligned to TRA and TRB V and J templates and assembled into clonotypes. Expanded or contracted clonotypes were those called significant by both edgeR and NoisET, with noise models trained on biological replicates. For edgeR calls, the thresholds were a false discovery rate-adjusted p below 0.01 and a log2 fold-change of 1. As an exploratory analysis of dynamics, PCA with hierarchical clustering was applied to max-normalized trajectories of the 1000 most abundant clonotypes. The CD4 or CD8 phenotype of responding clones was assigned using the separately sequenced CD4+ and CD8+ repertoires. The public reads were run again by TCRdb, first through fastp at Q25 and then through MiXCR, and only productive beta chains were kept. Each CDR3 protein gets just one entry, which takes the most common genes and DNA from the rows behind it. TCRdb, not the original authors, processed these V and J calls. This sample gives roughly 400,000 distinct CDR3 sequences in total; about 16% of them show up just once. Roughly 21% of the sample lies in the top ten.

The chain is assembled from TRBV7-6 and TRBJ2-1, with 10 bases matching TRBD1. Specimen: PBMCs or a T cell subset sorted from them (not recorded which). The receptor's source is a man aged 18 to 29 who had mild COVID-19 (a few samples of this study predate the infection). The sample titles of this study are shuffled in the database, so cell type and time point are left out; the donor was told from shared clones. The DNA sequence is TGTGCCAGCAGCTTCGGGACAGGGGACAACAATGAGCAGTTCTTC. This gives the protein CASSFGTGDNNEQFF.